This T cell receptor (beta chain) was recovered during a study of vaccination effects on CD4 cells after COVID-19. As for the study in general: ViraFEST expansion of antigen-specific CD4+ T cells with viral peptide pools preceded sequencing. The study, taken as a whole, reports: The study found marked clonal contraction of infection- and vaccine-induced clones late after vaccination.

Of note for this clone: Its antigen is as yet unknown.

Sequencing used immunoSEQ multiplex PCR; TCRdb keeps in-frame clones, though not all of them. The sample carries approximately 74,000 clones, roughly 73% recorded once. Germline loops: CDR1 MNHNS, CDR2 SASEGT. The CDR3 consists of 13 residues. V was trimmed by 2 bases and J by 1 base, leaving 5 bases between them. Following 10 days of culture, CD4+ T cells were isolated. Participants were given two doses of BNT162b2 or mRNA-1273 vaccine. Testing of the vaccine recipients showed negative nucleocapsid antibodies and no prior SARS-CoV-2 infection. At days 3 and 7, half of the medium was exchanged for IL-2 medium.

The sample in question was CD4+ T cells from PBMCs cultured without peptide, obtained after COVID-19 vaccination. This TCR was sampled from a human donor who received a COVID-19 vaccine. This chain links TRBV6-1 with TRBJ1-1; no firm D call. CDR3: CASSERRNTEAFF. The DNA of the CDR3 is TGTGCCAGCAGTGAAAGGAGGAACACTGAAGCTTTCTTT.